The rows below give T cell receptor beta chains drawn from one sample of a study of control samples from healthy donors and cancer patients. Produced via immunoSEQ multiplex PCR; TCRdb's table is partial and in-frame only. The sample lists some 200,000 clones, 80% to 95% occurring once. Sequenced material: blood. The receptors come from a young man in good health. CDR3s include the opening cysteine and the closing phenylalanine or tryptophan. D genes are given only for firm matches. Only part of the rows carry a size: once, few, many, or a class if the clone is expanded.

clone_size	v_call	j_call	d_call	cdr3_aa	cdr3_nt
.	TRBV7-3	TRBJ1-2	TRBD1	CASSSTGDDYGYTF	TGTGCCAGCAGCTCGACAGGGGATGACTATGGCTACACCTTC
.	TRBV3-1/TRBV3-2	TRBJ2-2	TRBD1	CASSRTGAGTGELFF	TGTGCCAGCAGTCGGACAGGGGCGGGGACCGGGGAGCTGTTTTTT
.	TRBV7-6	TRBJ1-2	.	CASSLAGGQGNYGYTF	TGTGCCAGCAGCTTAGCAGGGGGGCAGGGTAACTATGGCTACACCTTC
.	TRBV6-5	TRBJ2-7	TRBD1	CASQNLGQGDYEQYF	TGTGCCAGCCAGAACCTGGGACAGGGGGACTACGAGCAGTACTTC
.	TRBV12-3/TRBV12-4	TRBJ1-1	.	CASSRQGNTEAFF	TGTGCCAGCAGTCGTCAGGGGAACACTGAAGCTTTCTTT
once	TRBV6-4	TRBJ2-3	TRBD2	CASSLLSGGDLYF	TGTGCCAGCAGCCTCCTTAGCGGGGGGGACCTGTATTTT
.	TRBV3-1/TRBV3-2	TRBJ1-1	.	CASSSRANTEAFF	TGTGCCAGCAGCAGTCGGGCGAACACTGAAGCTTTCTTT
few	TRBV6-1	TRBJ1-5	.	CASSEASGAYYSQHF	TGTGCCAGCAGTGAAGCTTCGGGGGCCTATTATTCCCAGCATTTT
.	TRBV2	TRBJ2-7	.	CASSEDRSLSYEQYF	TGTGCCAGCAGCGAAGACAGAAGCCTATCCTACGAGCAGTACTTC
.	TRBV9	TRBJ2-2	.	CASSARENTGELFF	TGTGCCAGCAGCGCCAGGGAGAACACCGGGGAGCTGTTTTTT
.	TRBV6-5	TRBJ1-1	TRBD1	CASSFDRVKVTEAFF	TGTGCCAGCAGCTTCGACAGGGTGAAGGTCACTGAAGCTTTCTTT
.	TRBV10-2	TRBJ2-7	TRBD2	CASSPGEGEQYF	TGCGCCAGCAGTCCGGGGGAGGGGGAGCAGTACTTC
.	TRBV7-8	TRBJ2-3	.	CASSLRGAGDTQYF	TGTGCCAGCAGCTTACGGGGGGCAGGAGATACGCAGTATTTT
.	TRBV9	TRBJ1-6	.	CASSTRPVSANSPLHF	TGTGCCAGCAGCACCCGACCGGTTTCCGCCAATTCACCCCTCCACTTT
.	TRBV5-1	TRBJ1-2	TRBD1	CASSLEGQGSLGYTF	TGCGCCAGCAGCTTGGAGGGACAGGGAAGCTTGGGCTACACCTTC